Following are 26 T cell receptor beta chains from one sample sequenced in a study of cytomegalovirus exposure and HLA in healthy donors. PCR primers comprised 60 Vbeta and 13 Jbeta primers. Libraries were prepared by immunoSEQ multiplex PCR; TCRdb keeps only in-frame clonotypes and omits some of them. The sample has about 160,000 clones, roughly 80% seen once; the top ten hold roughly 13%. Sequenced sample: PBMCs. The receptors stem from a woman in her fifties or sixties in good health and CMV-seronegative.

This chain joins TRBV7-9 and TRBJ1-1; 7 nucleotides line up with TRBD1. Germline values: CDR1 SEHNR, CDR2 FQNEAQ (reference sequence). The length of the CDR3 is 18 residues. The V and J ends lost 0 bases and 0 bases, in that order; junction bases with no gene match: 10. CDR3 nucleotides: TGTGCCAGCAGCTTAGCGTTGGGGACAGTAGAGATGAACACTGAAGCTTTCTTT. It codes for CASSLALGTVEMNTEAFF.

The chain links TRBV29-1 to TRBJ2-7; a possible D gene is TRBD1 (5 bases). Germline CDR1 and CDR2: SQVTM and ANQGSEA. V was shortened by 7 bases and J by 3 bases, with 25 bases between the two germline ends. The CDR3 length is 16 residues. The CDR3 region is CSAALPQGGSGYEQYF. CDR3 nucleotides: TGCAGCGCAGCCCTACCGCAGGGCGGTTCGGGCTACGAGCAGTACTTC.

The chain employs TRBV28 and TRBJ2-7, with TRBD2 identical over 7 bases. This CDR3 comprises 15 residues. Germline lookup yields CDR1 MDHEN and CDR2 SYDVKM. The V and J ends lost 6 bases and 3 bases, in that order; junction bases with no gene match: 11. The CDR3 loop reads CASSQPGSGVYEQYF. The CDR3 coding sequence is TGTGCCAGCAGCCAACCCGGCAGCGGGGTCTACGAGCAGTACTTC.

A single count supports this clone. The J gene is TRBJ1-5, the V gene TRBV30, with 8 positions matching TRBD1. Losses at the gene ends were 3 bases for V and 6 bases for J; bases not matched to a gene: 4. CDR1 GTSNPN and CDR2 SVGIG come from the germline V gene (reference sequence). This CDR3 contains 13 residues. Here the CDR3 reads CAWSPGGSQPQHF. CDR3 DNA: TGTGCCTGGAGCCCAGGGGGCAGTCAGCCCCAGCATTTT.

This clone appeared once. The V and J genes are TRBV5-1 and TRBJ1-1, with a possible D match to TRBD1 (6 bases). Trimming removed 7 bases from V and 4 bases from J, with 26 bases in between. This CDR3 has 17 residues. Germline loops: CDR1 SGHRS, CDR2 YFSETQ. The CDR3 reads CASSPLDRRQGGTEAFF. In nucleotides, the CDR3 is TGCGCCAGCTCACCCCTGGACAGACGGCAGGGTGGCACTGAAGCTTTCTTT.

The V gene is TRBV7-2, the J gene TRBJ2-1; weak D call: TRBD2 (6 bases). The germline V gene has CDR1 SGHTA and CDR2 FQGNSA. V was cut by 7 bases and J by 2 bases, with 15 bases left in between. The CDR3 covers 15 residues. The CDR3: CASTREPGAYNEQFF. The CDR3 nucleotides read TGTGCCAGCACCCGAGAACCGGGGGCCTACAATGAGCAGTTCTTC.

This chain uses TRBV7-2 with TRBJ1-2; TRBD1 aligns across 10 bases. V was pared by 1 base and J by 3 bases, with 2 bases of the junction left unmatched. The CDR3 sequence is 15 residues long. Germline CDR1 SGHTA, CDR2 FQGNSA. In DNA, the CDR3 is TGTGCCAGCAGCTTAGTCGGACAGGGGGACTATGGCTACACCTTC. Amino acids: CASSLVGQGDYGYTF.

This chain joins TRBV7-2 and TRBJ1-2, with D perhaps matching TRBD1 (6 bases). Germline-derived CDR1 and CDR2 are SGHTA and FQGNSA. V gave up 5 bases and J gave up 5 bases, with 12 bases separating them. This CDR3 region has 13 residues. The CDR3 region has the DNA TGTGCCAGCAGCGTACCGGGACATTATGGCTACACCTTC. Translating gives CASSVPGHYGYTF.

The chain carries TRBV6-5 and TRBJ1-6, with TRBD1 matching over 9 bases. Per germline, CDR1 MNHEY and CDR2 SVGAGI. The CDR3 sequence is 13 residues long. Trimming removed 7 bases from V and 9 bases from J; junction bases left unmatched: 4. The CDR3 loop is CASKQGASSPLHF. In DNA, the CDR3 is TGTGCCAGCAAACAGGGGGCAAGTTCACCCCTCCACTTT.

This clone appeared a few times. This chain uses TRBV28 with TRBJ2-7, with TRBD2 matching over 8 bases. Per germline, CDR1 MDHEN and CDR2 SYDVKM. Losses at the gene ends were 4 bases for V and 6 bases for J; bases not matched to a gene: 14. CDR3 length: 16 amino acids. The CDR3 loop is CASSSSGGSLSGEQYF. The CDR3 DNA follows: TGTGCCAGCAGTTCAAGCGGGGGCAGCCTTTCTGGCGAGCAGTACTTC.

The CDR3 DNA sequence: TGTGCCAGTAGTGACGGGGGCAATCAGCCCCAGCATTTT. Amino acids: CASSDGGNQPQHF. V usage is TRBV19 and J usage is TRBJ1-5; D ambiguous. The CDR3 has 13 amino acids. V lost 5 bases to trimming and J lost 2 bases, with 7 bases between them. Germline assignment: CDR1 LNHDA and CDR2 SQIVND (reference sequence).

This clone was seen a handful of times. J is TRBJ1-6 and V is TRBV7-8, with TRBD1 identical over 8 bases. The CDR3 sequence is 15 residues long. Germline CDR1 is SGHVS and CDR2 is FQNEAQ. Trimming at V came to 1 base and at J to 10 bases, leaving 6 bases not matched to a gene. The chain's CDR3 is CASSLGQGALSPLHF. CDR3 DNA: TGTGCCAGCAGCTTAGGGCAGGGGGCTTTATCACCCCTCCACTTT.

The chain links TRBV10-3 to TRBJ2-1; no clear D. The V and J ends lost 8 bases and 5 bases respectively, with 7 bases between them. The CDR3 extends over 11 amino acids. CDR1 is ENHRY, CDR2 SYGVKD, per germline. This chain's CDR3 is CAIGRNNEQFF. The CDR3 nucleotides read TGTGCCATCGGTAGAAACAATGAGCAGTTCTTC.

CDR3 region: CASGPWQGTQEQYF. The CDR3, as DNA: TGTGCTAGTGGTCCCTGGCAGGGTACTCAGGAGCAGTACTTC. The J gene is TRBJ2-7, the V gene TRBV12-5; D may be TRBD1 (5 bases). This CDR3 comprises 14 residues. CDR1 is LGHNT and CDR2 is FRNRAP in the germline V gene. V lost 5 bases and J 7 bases, leaving 18 bases between the germline ends.

The chain links TRBV5-6 to TRBJ1-5; 9 bases align to TRBD1. Trimming cost V 5 bases and J 6 bases; bases outside gene matches: 9. The CDR3 length is 15 residues. CDR1 is SGHDT and CDR2 is YYEEEE in the germline V gene. CDR3 residues: CASSQGTGRGQPQHF. CDR3 nucleotide sequence: TGTGCCAGCAGTCAAGGGACAGGGCGCGGTCAGCCCCAGCATTTT.

This clone was counted between two and nine times. The chain has TRBV19 and TRBJ1-2, with 9 nucleotides matching TRBD1. Germline-derived CDR1 and CDR2 are LNHDA and SQIVND (reference sequence). The V and J ends lost 5 bases and 7 bases, in that order; junction bases with no gene match: 14. This CDR3 region has 16 residues. DNA of the CDR3: TGTGCCAGTAGTCTGGGACAGGGAATGAGAAGGGCTGGCTACACCTTC. It encodes CASSLGQGMRRAGYTF.

A few counts support this clone. V usage is TRBV5-4 and J usage is TRBJ2-5; weak D call: TRBD1 (6 bases). The CDR3 consists of 13 residues. Germline lookup yields CDR1 SGHNT and CDR2 YYREEE (reference sequence). Trimming shortened V by 8 bases and J by 5 bases, and 16 bases separated the two germline ends. The CDR3 nucleotides are TGTGCCAGTACAACAGGGCTCGGGGAGACCCAGTACTTC. Its translation is CASTTGLGETQYF.

This clone was seen once. This chain uses TRBV9 with TRBJ2-7; 7 positions match TRBD2. J was trimmed by 2 bases and V by 0 bases; bases with no gene match: 5. Per the germline V gene, CDR1 is SGDLS and CDR2 is YYNGEE. This CDR3 is built from 15 residues. CDR3 in DNA: TGTGCCAGCAGCGTAGGCCTAGCGGACCCCTACGAGCAGTACTTC. Translated, it gives CASSVGLADPYEQYF. The full variable domain, completed using reference TRBV9 and TRBJ2-7, is DSGVTQTPKHLITATGQRVTLRCSPRSGDLSVYWYQQSLDQGLQFLIQYYNGEERAKGNILERFSAQQFPDLHSELNLSSLELGDSALYFCASSVGLADPYEQYFGPGTRLTVT.

The chain recombines TRBV7-9 with TRBJ2-3; 14 nucleotides line up with TRBD2. Germline CDR1 and CDR2: SEHNR and FQNEAQ (reference sequence). This CDR3 region has 17 residues. V gave up 5 bases and J gave up 2 bases; unmatched junction bases: 6. This CDR3 reads CASSPGTSGGNTDTQYF. In DNA form, the CDR3 reads TGTGCCAGCAGCCCGGGGACTAGCGGGGGTAACACAGATACGCAGTATTTT.

The chain couples TRBV2 to TRBJ2-5; a weak D match, TRBD1 (6 bases). Germline V lookup: CDR1 SNHLY, CDR2 FYNNEI. The CDR3 totals 15 residues. Trimming removed 4 bases at V and 5 bases at J, with 17 bases between. The DNA of the CDR3 is TGTGCCAGCAGTGTGGAACAGGGAGTGGTTGAGACCCAGTACTTC. The encoded protein is CASSVEQGVVETQYF.

The gene calls are TRBV29-1 and TRBJ1-2; D gene uncertain. The germline gives CDR1 SQVTM, CDR2 ANQGSEA. V gave up 5 bases and J gave up 2 bases, with 6 bases separating them. The CDR3 sequence is 11 residues long. This CDR3 is CSVSANYGYTF. The DNA of the CDR3 is TGCAGCGTTAGCGCAAACTATGGCTACACCTTC.

The chain has TRBV27 and TRBJ2-2; D ambiguous. Trimming took 0 bases from V and 5 from J, leaving 4 bases between them. The CDR3 length is 13 residues. CDR1 is MNHEY and CDR2 is SMNVEV in the germline V gene (reference sequence). The CDR3 protein is CASSLSPTGELFF. The DNA for the CDR3 is TGTGCCAGCAGTTTATCCCCAACCGGGGAGCTGTTTTTT.

This clone came up once. The chain joins TRBV7-8 to TRBJ2-7; a weak D match, TRBD1 (6 bases). In germline, CDR1 is SGHVS, CDR2 FQNEAQ. This CDR3 is 13 amino acids long. V was cut by 5 bases and J by 3 bases, with 11 bases left in between. CDR3 sequence reads: CASSHSQGYEQYF. As DNA, the CDR3 is TGTGCCAGCAGCCACTCACAGGGCTACGAGCAGTACTTC.

This clone was seen once. This chain connects TRBV5-1 to TRBJ1-1; TRBD1 aligns across 7 bases. J gave up 4 bases and V 6 bases, and 6 bases lay outside the gene matches. This CDR3 has 13 residues. Germline CDR1 is SGHRS and CDR2 is YFSETQ. The CDR3 region has the DNA TGCGCCAGCATGATGCCAGGGGGCACTGAAGCTTTCTTT. Its protein is CASMMPGGTEAFF. Full variable domain (remainder filled in from reference TRBV5-1 and TRBJ1-1): KAGVTQTPRYLIKTRGQQVTLSCSPISGHRSVSWYQQTPGQGLQFLFEYFSETQRNKGNFPGRFSGRQFSNSRSEMNVSTLELGDSALYLCASMMPGGTEAFFGQGTRLTVV.

A single count supports this clone. The rearrangement uses TRBV27 and TRBJ2-5; 11 bases are shared with TRBD2. Trimming removed 5 bases from V and 3 bases from J; junction bases left unmatched: 5. Germline V CDR1 and CDR2: MNHEY, SMNVEV (reference sequence). The CDR3 runs to 15 residues. CDR3 in amino acids: CASSRRGLAEETQYF. Written as DNA, the CDR3 is TGTGCCAGCAGTCGCCGGGGACTAGCGGAAGAGACCCAGTACTTC.

This chain connects TRBV7-2 to TRBJ2-5; perhaps TRBD1 as D (7 bases). The V gene lost 8 bases and the J gene lost 2 bases, with 15 bases spanning the gap. The germline V gene encodes CDR1 SGHTA and CDR2 FQGNSA. The CDR3 is 14 residues long. The CDR3 loop is CASGRQGGQETQYF. The CDR3 DNA reads as TGTGCCAGCGGCCGCCAGGGGGGACAAGAGACCCAGTACTTC.